The rows below give T cell receptor beta chains drawn from one sample of a study of blood T cells in healthy people across ages. Each CDR3 protein gets one entry after TCRdb re-called the 5' RACE reads with MiXCR. Of some 1,800,000 distinct CDR3 sequences listed, approximately 40% are singletons. The sequenced material came from blood. These receptors were taken from a human donor in good health. Each CDR3 is given with its conserved first and last residue. A D gene is named only where the DNA matches it firmly. Size is stated for part of the rows, as once, few or many counts, or as a class when the clone is expanded.

cdr3_aa	cdr3_nt	clone_size	d_call	v_call	j_call
CAISNTGAGGTEAFF	TGTGCCATCAGCAACACAGGGGCGGGAGGCACTGAAGCTTTCTTT	NA	TRBD1	TRBV10-3	TRBJ1-1
CAITGPYGYTF	TGTGCCATCACGGGGCCCTATGGCTACACCTTC	NA	NA	TRBV6-6	TRBJ1-2
CASSSANLVARNYGYTF	TGTGCCAGCAGTTCCGCCAACCTCGTAGCCCGGAACTATGGCTACACCTTC	NA	NA	TRBV28	TRBJ1-2
CATTPSGGELFF	TGTGCCACTACTCCTTCCGGAGGGGAGCTGTTTTTT	NA	NA	TRBV10-3	TRBJ2-2
CSAIRTEKTDTQYF	TGCAGTGCCATAAGGACGGAAAAAACAGATACGCAGTATTTT	once	NA	TRBV20-1	TRBJ2-3
CASSTQASGATDTQYF	TGTGCCAGCAGCACACAGGCTAGCGGGGCCACAGATACGCAGTATTTT	NA	TRBD2	TRBV7-3	TRBJ2-3
CASSQGIWTGWNEQFF	TGCGCCAGCAGCCAAGGTATCTGGACAGGGTGGAATGAGCAGTTCTTC	NA	TRBD1	TRBV4-3	TRBJ2-1
CASSEVRDWQFF	TGTGCCAGCAGTGAAGTTAGGGATTGGCAGTTCTTC	NA	NA	TRBV2	TRBJ2-1
CASKLQGGWNYGYTF	TGCGCCAGCAAACTCCAGGGAGGTTGGAACTATGGCTACACCTTC	many	NA	TRBV5-1	TRBJ1-2
CASSLFRTPGELFF	TGTGCCAGCAGCTTATTCAGGACTCCCGGGGAGCTGTTTTTT	NA	NA	TRBV7-9	TRBJ2-2
CASSLMDNTEAFF	TGTGCCAGCAGCTTAATGGACAACACTGAAGCTTTCTTT	few	NA	TRBV7-3	TRBJ1-1
CSVAGLALGGETQYF	TGCAGCGTCGCGGGACTAGCTCTAGGTGGGGAGACCCAGTACTTC	NA	TRBD2	TRBV29-1	TRBJ2-5
CSARGQGVHGYTF	TGCAGTGCTAGAGGCCAGGGTGTTCATGGCTACACCTTC	few	NA	TRBV20-1	TRBJ1-2
CASSRVDSSETQYF	TGTGCCAGCAGTCGCGTGGACTCCAGCGAGACCCAGTACTTC	NA	NA	TRBV6-5	TRBJ2-5
CSARAPEYNEQFF	TGCAGTGCTAGAGCGCCCGAATACAATGAGCAGTTCTTC	NA	NA	TRBV20-1	TRBJ2-1
CASSLRQAAFTDTQYF	TGTGCCAGCAGTTTAAGACAGGCGGCTTTCACAGATACGCAGTATTTT	NA	NA	TRBV12-3/TRBV12-4	TRBJ2-3
CASSLSRTTNYGYTF	TGTGCCAGCAGCCTGTCGAGAACCACTAACTATGGCTACACCTTC	few	NA	TRBV7-3	TRBJ1-2
CASSYPDRGRTEAFF	TGTGCCAGCAGTTACCCCGACAGGGGTCGTACTGAGGCTTTCTTT	NA	TRBD1	TRBV12-3/TRBV12-4	TRBJ1-1
CASSLGLSTNEKLFF	TGTGCCAGCAGTTTAGGACTATCAACTAATGAAAAACTGTTTTTT	few	NA	TRBV12-3/TRBV12-4	TRBJ1-4
CASSRAFKYRQETQYF	TGTGCCAGCAGCCGTGCTTTCAAGTACCGCCAAGAGACCCAGTACTTC	NA	NA	TRBV12-3/TRBV12-4	TRBJ2-5
CSANDRGRGGELFF	TGCAGTGCAAATGACAGGGGGCGCGGCGGGGAGCTGTTTTTT	few	TRBD1	TRBV20-1	TRBJ2-2
CSAGVGAAGNGYTF	TGCAGCGCTGGCGTGGGGGCGGCAGGGAATGGCTACACCTTC	few	NA	TRBV29-1	TRBJ1-2
CASSSGGGTMGTSQHF	TGTGCCAGCAGCTCCGGTGGGGGGACTATGGGTACGTCCCAGCATTTT	NA	NA	TRBV7-9	TRBJ1-5
CSAMGLIGYNEQFF	TGCAGTGCTATGGGACTTATAGGCTACAATGAGCAGTTCTTC	few	NA	TRBV20-1	TRBJ2-1
CSARAHRTGSETQYF	TGCAGTGCTAGAGCCCACCGGACAGGGTCAGAGACCCAGTACTTC	NA	TRBD1	TRBV20-1	TRBJ2-5
CASSTTDRGDEQYF	TGCGCCAGCAGCACCACGGACAGGGGGGACGAGCAGTACTTC	few	TRBD1	TRBV5-1	TRBJ2-7
CASSDDRAKGSPLHF	TGTGCCAGCAGCGATGACCGGGCCAAAGGTTCACCCCTCCACTTT	NA	NA	TRBV7-9	TRBJ1-6
CANRTGTPAYEQYF	TGTGCCAACAGGACAGGGACTCCCGCCTACGAGCAGTACTTC	NA	TRBD1	TRBV28	TRBJ2-7
CASGPGQGCREQYF	TGTGCTAGTGGTCCGGGACAAGGGTGTCGCGAGCAGTACTTC	NA	NA	TRBV12-5	TRBJ2-7
CASSSDFLSYEQYF	TGTGCCAGCAGCTCGGACTTTCTTTCCTACGAGCAGTACTTC	once	NA	TRBV2	TRBJ2-7
CASSLGRAGGQETQYF	TGCGCCAGCAGCTTGGGGCGGGCCGGAGGGCAAGAGACCCAGTACTTC	NA	NA	TRBV5-1	TRBJ2-5
CASSNRDTREQPQHF	TGTGCCAGCAGCAACCGGGACACAAGGGAACAGCCCCAGCATTTT	NA	NA	TRBV3-1	TRBJ1-5
CASSEYGVTQYF	TGTGCCAGCAGTGAATACGGGGTTACGCAGTATTTT	NA	NA	TRBV2	TRBJ2-3
CASSHDRDSYNEQFF	TGTGCCAGCAGCCACGACAGGGATTCCTACAATGAGCAGTTCTTC	NA	TRBD1	TRBV11-1	TRBJ2-1
CASSVDRNPREQFF	TGTGCCAGCAGCGTGGACAGGAACCCCAGGGAGCAGTTCTTC	NA	TRBD1	TRBV7-2	TRBJ2-1
CASSVRTSDEQFF	TGTGCCAGCAGCGTAAGGACTAGCGATGAGCAGTTCTTC	few	TRBD2	TRBV9	TRBJ2-1
CASSYSAEYEQYF	TGTGCCAGCAGTTACTCGGCCGAATACGAGCAGTACTTC	few	NA	TRBV6-2/TRBV6-3	TRBJ2-7
CASSFSRLAGLAKNIQYF	TGTGCCAGCAGTTTTAGTCGGTTAGCGGGATTAGCCAAAAACATTCAGTACTTC	few	TRBD2	TRBV12-3/TRBV12-4	TRBJ2-4
CASKAGGTAFF	TGTGCCAGCAAGGCAGGGGGCACAGCTTTCTTT	NA	TRBD1	TRBV27	TRBJ1-1
CASSLVEQYF	TGTGCCAGCAGCTTGGTCGAGCAGTACTTC	few	NA	TRBV5-6	TRBJ2-7
CASSQRTGPTYEQYF	TGTGCCAGCTCACAACGGACAGGACCGACCTACGAGCAGTACTTC	once	TRBD1	TRBV18	TRBJ2-7
CASSLDPGQGSHEQYF	TGTGCCAGCAGCTTAGATCCGGGACAGGGATCCCACGAGCAGTACTTC	NA	TRBD1	TRBV7-9	TRBJ2-7
CATSGRLAYGYTF	TGTGCCACCTCGGGTCGGCTCGCCTATGGCTACACCTTC	NA	NA	TRBV15	TRBJ1-2
CASSQRSQGRRANYGYTF	TGTGCCAGCAGCCAACGATCACAGGGAAGGAGGGCTAACTATGGCTACACCTTC	NA	NA	TRBV3-1	TRBJ1-2
CASSYTGLPYEQYF	TGTGCCAGCAGCTACACAGGGTTGCCCTACGAGCAGTACTTC	many	NA	TRBV5-6	TRBJ2-7
CASSPTGIRDTEAFF	TGTGCCAGCAGCCCGACGGGTATTCGGGACACTGAAGCTTTCTTT	NA	NA	TRBV13	TRBJ1-1
CASSSLAKIGTDTQYF	TGTGCCAGCAGCTCTTTAGCTAAAATCGGTACAGATACGCAGTATTTT	few	NA	TRBV9	TRBJ2-3
CASSQVGGNAEQYF	TGTGCCAGCAGCCAAGTGGGAGGGAACGCGGAGCAGTACTTC	NA	TRBD2	TRBV3-1	TRBJ2-7
CASSLFENEQFF	TGTGCCAGCAGCTTATTTGAGAATGAGCAGTTCTTC	few	NA	TRBV7-2	TRBJ2-1
CSVVFRGEKLFF	TGCAGCGTTGTATTCCGGGGTGAAAAACTGTTTTTT	many	NA	TRBV29-1	TRBJ1-4
CASSLRDIRETQYF	TGTGCCAGCAGTTTAAGGGACATCCGAGAGACCCAGTACTTC	NA	NA	TRBV12-3/TRBV12-4	TRBJ2-5
CSVGIGVNEQFF	TGCAGCGTTGGTATAGGGGTGAACGAGCAGTTCTTC	NA	NA	TRBV29-1	TRBJ2-1
CASSGVGLGYEQYF	TGTGCCAGCAGTGGGGTGGGGCTGGGCTACGAGCAGTACTTC	NA	NA	TRBV2	TRBJ2-7
CASSLDSPGFSRGYGYTF	TGTGCCAGCAGCTTAGATTCCCCAGGCTTCTCTCGGGGGTATGGCTACACCTTC	few	NA	TRBV7-8	TRBJ1-2
CSVGTRLTYEQYF	TGCAGCGTTGGGACGCGACTCACCTACGAGCAGTACTTC	NA	NA	TRBV29-1	TRBJ2-7
CASSQASRVPKDIQYF	TGTGCCAGCAGCCAAGCCAGCCGAGTGCCCAAAGACATTCAGTACTTC	NA	NA	TRBV3-1	TRBJ2-4
CSARWLAGAQETQYF	TGCAGTGCTAGATGGCTAGCGGGGGCCCAAGAGACCCAGTACTTC	NA	TRBD2	TRBV20-1	TRBJ2-5